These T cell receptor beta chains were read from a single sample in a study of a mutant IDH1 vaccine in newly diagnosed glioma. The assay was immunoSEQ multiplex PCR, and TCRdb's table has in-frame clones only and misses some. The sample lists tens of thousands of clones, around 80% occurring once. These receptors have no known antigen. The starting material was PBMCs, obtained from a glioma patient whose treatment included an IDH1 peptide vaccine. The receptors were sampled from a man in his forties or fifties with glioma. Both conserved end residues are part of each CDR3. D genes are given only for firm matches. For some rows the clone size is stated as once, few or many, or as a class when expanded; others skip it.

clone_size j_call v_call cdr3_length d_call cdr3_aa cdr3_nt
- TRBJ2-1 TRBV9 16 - CASSVPPWGGHNEQFF TGTGCCAGCAGCGTCCCCCCGTGGGGGGGCCACAATGAGCAGTTCTTC
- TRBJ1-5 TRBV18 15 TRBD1 CASSPMGQLNQPQHF TGTGCCAGCTCACCAATGGGACAGCTCAATCAGCCCCAGCATTTT
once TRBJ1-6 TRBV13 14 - CASSLGQSNSPLHF TGTGCCAGCAGCTTAGGGCAGTCAAATTCACCCCTCCACTTT
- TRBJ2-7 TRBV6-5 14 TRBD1 CASSYGDRPGEQYF TGTGCCAGCAGTTACGGGGACAGGCCAGGAGAGCAGTACTTC
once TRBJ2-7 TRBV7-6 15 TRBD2 CASSLTGGLSYEQYF TGTGCCAGCAGCTTAACGGGGGGTTTGTCCTACGAGCAGTACTTC
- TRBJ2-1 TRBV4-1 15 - CASSQGGQSYNEQFF TGCGCCAGCAGCCAAGGGGGGCAGTCCTACAATGAGCAGTTCTTC
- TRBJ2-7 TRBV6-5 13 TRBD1 CASSYDRGNEQYF TGTGCCAGCAGTTACGACAGGGGTAACGAGCAGTACTTC
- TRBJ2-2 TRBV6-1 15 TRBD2 CASSGRGAYTGELFF TGTGCCAGCTCGGGGCGGGGGGCATACACCGGGGAGCTGTTTTTT
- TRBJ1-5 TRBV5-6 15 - CASSYRTYSNQPQHF TGTGCCAGCAGCTATAGGACCTATAGCAATCAGCCCCAGCATTTT
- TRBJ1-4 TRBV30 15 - CAWSSPGSLQEKLFF TGTGCCTGGAGCTCCCCCGGCTCCTTACAAGAAAAACTGTTTTTT
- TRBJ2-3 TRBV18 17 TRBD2 CASSPPGLAGSTDTQYF TGTGCCAGCTCACCACCCGGCCTAGCGGGTAGCACAGATACGCAGTATTTT
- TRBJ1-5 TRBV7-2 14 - CASSHPGFDQPQHF TGTGCCAGCAGCCACCCAGGGTTCGATCAGCCCCAGCATTTT
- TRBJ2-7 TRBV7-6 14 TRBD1 CASSFGTGRNEQYF TGTGCCAGCAGCTTCGGGACAGGGAGGAACGAGCAGTACTTC
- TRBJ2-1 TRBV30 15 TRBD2 CAWSVTSGGTVRQFF TGTGCCTGGAGTGTAACTAGCGGGGGAACCGTAAGGCAGTTCTTC
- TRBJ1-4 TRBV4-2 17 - CASSPEDPPATNEKLFF TGTGCCAGCAGCCCCGAGGACCCGCCGGCAACTAATGAAAAACTGTTTTTT
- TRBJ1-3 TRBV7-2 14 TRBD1 CASSQQGIGNTIYF TGTGCCAGCAGCCAACAGGGGATAGGAAACACCATATATTTT
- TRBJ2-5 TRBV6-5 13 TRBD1 CASSKTGQETQYF TGTGCCAGCAGCAAGACAGGGCAGGAGACCCAGTACTTC
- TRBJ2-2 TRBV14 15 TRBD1 CASRGQETNTGELFF TGTGCCAGCAGAGGACAGGAGACGAACACCGGGGAGCTGTTTTTT
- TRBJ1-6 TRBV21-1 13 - CASSKRAVSPLHF TGTGCCAGCAGCAAAAGGGCCGTGTCACCCCTCCACTTT
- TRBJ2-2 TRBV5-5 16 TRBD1 CASSPGQALNTGELFF TGTGCCAGCAGCCCGGGACAGGCGCTGAACACCGGGGAGCTGTTTTTT
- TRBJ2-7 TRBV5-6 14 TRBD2 CASSSGRFSYEQYF TGTGCCAGCAGCTCCGGGAGGTTCTCCTACGAGCAGTACTTC
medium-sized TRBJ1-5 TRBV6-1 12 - CASSELNQPQHF TGTGCCAGCAGTGAACTTAATCAGCCCCAGCATTTT
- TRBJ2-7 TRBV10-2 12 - CASSGGFYEQYF TGCGCCAGCTCAGGGGGGTTTTACGAGCAGTACTTC
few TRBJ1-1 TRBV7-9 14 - CASSSPPVNTEAFF TGTGCCAGCAGCTCCCCACCAGTTAACACTGAAGCTTTCTTT
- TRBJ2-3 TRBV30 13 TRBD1 CAWMGQASNTQYF TGTGCCTGGATGGGACAGGCCTCAAATACGCAGTATTTT
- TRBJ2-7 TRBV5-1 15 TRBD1 CASSSRTGGLEEQYF TGCGCCAGCAGTTCTAGGACAGGGGGGCTGGAGGAGCAGTACTTC
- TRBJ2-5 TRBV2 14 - CASTPSGTRETQYF TGTGCCAGCACACCGTCCGGGACAAGAGAGACCCAGTACTTC
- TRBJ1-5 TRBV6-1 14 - CASSMGGGTTPQHF TGTGCCAGCAGTATGGGTGGAGGGACGACGCCCCAGCATTTT
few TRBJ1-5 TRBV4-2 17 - CASSQVVGPGGNQPQHF TGTGCCAGCAGCCAAGTCGTAGGGCCGGGGGGCAATCAGCCCCAGCATTTT
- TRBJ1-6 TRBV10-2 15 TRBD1 CASSIPGQGNSPLHF TGCGCCAGCAGTATACCGGGACAGGGAAATTCACCCCTCCACTTT
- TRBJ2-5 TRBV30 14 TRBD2 CAWTPGGGGKTQYF TGTGCCTGGACCCCCGGGGGGGGTGGAAAGACCCAGTACTTC
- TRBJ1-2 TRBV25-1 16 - CASSKGAGTGAYGYTF TGTGCCAGCAGTAAAGGGGCGGGGACGGGGGCCTATGGCTACACCTTC
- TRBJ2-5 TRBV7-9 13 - CASSLRRLETQYF TGTGCCAGCAGCTTGAGGAGGCTAGAGACCCAGTACTTC
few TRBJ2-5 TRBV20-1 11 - CSAYNRETQYF TGCAGTGCTTACAATAGAGAGACCCAGTACTTC
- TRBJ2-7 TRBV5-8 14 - CASSLYSSSYEQYF TGTGCCAGCAGCTTGTACTCTAGCTCCTACGAGCAGTACTTC
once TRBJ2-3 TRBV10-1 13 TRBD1 CASGRQGTDTQYF TGCGCCAGCGGCCGACAGGGTACAGATACGCAGTATTTT